Each of the 27 T cell receptor beta chains below was sequenced from the same sample in a study of CD4+ T cells in melanoma. The method was immunoSEQ multiplex PCR; TCRdb's version includes in-frame clones alone and lacks a portion of them. Of 15,000 to 20,000 clones listed, 81% were seen once; the top ten hold under 7%. Sequenced: cells from a culture (not recorded whether cultured in vitro). Every receptor here comes from a human donor with melanoma.

The chain uses TRBV5-4 and TRBJ2-7; 13 bases are a match to TRBD2. This CDR3 is 18 amino acids long. Germline CDR1 is SGHNT and CDR2 is YYREEE (reference sequence). The ends lost 4 bases at V and 4 bases at J; junction bases unmatched: 14. Here the CDR3 DNA reads TGTGCCAGCAGCGGAAGAAGCAGGGGACTAGCGGGGACGTACGAGCAGTACTTC. Encoded protein: CASSGRSRGLAGTYEQYF.

The chain is built from TRBV7-9 and TRBJ1-1; TRBD1 is a possible D gene (6 bases). This CDR3 has 17 residues. V was cut by 4 bases and J by 0 bases, with 18 bases left in between. Germline CDR1 is SEHNR and CDR2 is FQNEAQ (reference sequence). The CDR3 region has the DNA TGTGCCAGCAGCTCCCGCGGCATGTGGGACATGAACACTGAAGCTTTCTTT. This translates into CASSSRGMWDMNTEAFF. Supplemented by reference TRBV7-9 and TRBJ1-1, the full variable domain reads DTGVSQNPRHKITKRGQNVTFRCDPISEHNRLYWYRQTLGQGPEFLTYFQNEAQLEKSRLLSDRFSAERPKGSFSTLEIQRTEQGDSAMYLCASSSRGMWDMNTEAFFGQGTRLTVV.

The chain links TRBV11-2 to TRBJ1-6, with D hard to call. V was clipped by 4 bases and J by 8 bases, with 9 bases between them. The CDR3 runs 13 residues. Germline-derived CDR1 and CDR2 are SGHAT and FQNNGV. The CDR3 DNA follows: TGTGCCAGCAGCTCCCGGTGGGATTCACCCCTCCACTTT. It yields the protein CASSSRWDSPLHF.

The chain recombines TRBV7-2 with TRBJ2-5; 8 bases are a match to TRBD2. Germline assignment: CDR1 SGHTA and CDR2 FQGNSA. The V and J ends lost 1 base and 5 bases, in that order; junction bases with no gene match: 12. The CDR3 has 17 amino acids. The CDR3 sequence: CASSLVWGGGNQETQYF. The CDR3 DNA sequence: TGTGCCAGCAGCTTAGTCTGGGGCGGGGGGAATCAGGAGACCCAGTACTTC.

The rearrangement uses TRBV14 and TRBJ2-3, with D uncertain. Germline-derived CDR1 and CDR2 are SGHDN and FVKESK. The V and J ends lost 4 bases and 0 bases respectively, with 14 bases between them. The CDR3 contains 16 residues. CDR3: CASSPLARPSTDTQYF. DNA of the CDR3: TGTGCCAGCAGCCCCCTGGCACGCCCTAGCACAGATACGCAGTATTTT.

The chain recombines TRBV29-1 with TRBJ2-7; 12 bases line up with TRBD1. V shed 6 bases, J shed 11 bases, and the junction held 8 bases outside the gene matches. Germline V gene lookup returns CDR1 SQVTM and CDR2 ANQGSEA. This CDR3 is built from 12 residues. This CDR3 reads CSVRDRGLGEYF. Here the CDR3 DNA reads TGCAGCGTGAGGGACAGGGGGCTCGGGGAGTACTTC.

The chain couples TRBV9 to TRBJ1-2; 9 nucleotides agree with TRBD1. V gave up 3 bases and J gave up 4 bases; unmatched junction bases: 10. This CDR3 comprises 16 residues. The germline CDR1 and CDR2 sequences are SGDLS and YYNGEE. DNA for the CDR3: TGTGCCAGCAGCGCCCGAGGGACAGGGAGCTCCTATGGCTACACCTTC. Translating it yields CASSARGTGSSYGYTF.

In this sample, this clone turned up a few times. Other nucleotide sequences in the sample specify the same CDR3. This sequence joins TRBV2 and TRBJ2-7, with 7 bases identical to TRBD1. The CDR3 is 14 amino acids. Germline V gives CDR1 SNHLY, CDR2 FYNNEI. The junction had 6 bases not matched to a gene; V was cut back by 4 bases and J by 3 bases. The CDR3 bases are TGTGCCAGCAGTGCGACAGGGCTTGGCTACGAGCAGTACTTC. This encodes CASSATGLGYEQYF. Full variable domain (outside the CDR3, taken from reference TRBV2 and TRBJ2-7): EPEVTQTPSHQVTQMGQEVILRCVPISNHLYFYWYRQILGQKVEFLVSFYNNEISEKSEIFDDQFSVERPDGSNFTLKIRSTKLEDSAMYFCASSATGLGYEQYFGPGTRLTVT.

Only a few counts were recorded for this clone. The chain carries TRBV4-2 and TRBJ2-2, with a tentative D call TRBD2 (6 bases). V shed 3 bases and J shed 4 bases, with 24 bases lying between them. In germline, CDR1 is LGHNA, CDR2 YNFKEQ. There are 19 residues in the CDR3. CDR3 sequence (DNA): TGTGCCAGCAGCCAGGAATCCACCCCCGGGACTCAAGCCACCGGGGAGCTGTTTTTT. It yields the protein CASSQESTPGTQATGELFF.

The chain joins TRBV10-3 to TRBJ1-2; the D is unclear. From germline, CDR1 is ENHRY and CDR2 SYGVKD. Trimming removed 7 bases at V and 1 base at J, with 10 bases between. CDR3 size: 13 residues. CDR3 nucleotides: TGTGCCATCAACGGACGGTTTAACTATGGCTACACCTTC. The encoded protein is CAINGRFNYGYTF.

This clone was seen more than once but under ten times. The chain links TRBV4-1 to TRBJ1-5; D is perhaps TRBD1 (5 bases). The CDR3 runs 18 residues. Between the trimmed V and J ends, which lost 0 bases and 1 base, there was a span of 16 bases. Germline V gene lookup returns CDR1 MGHRA and CDR2 YSYEKL. The CDR3 coding sequence is TGCGCCAGCAGCCAAGATACGGCGGGGGTCCGGAGCAATCAGCCCCAGCATTTT. Encoded protein: CASSQDTAGVRSNQPQHF.

This clone was seen a handful of times. The CDR3 coding sequence is TGTGCCACCCTCCCATCCGGACGGAACTATGGCTACACCTTC. Protein: CATLPSGRNYGYTF. The rearrangement uses TRBV6-1 and TRBJ1-2; no clear D gene. This CDR3 region has 14 residues. Germline V CDR1 and CDR2: MNHNS, SASEGT. Trimming left V 10 bases short and J 2 bases short, with 17 bases between.

The V gene is TRBV5-1, the J gene TRBJ2-1; 14 bases fit TRBD2. Germline V gene data show CDR1 as SGHRS and CDR2 as YFSETQ. The CDR3 runs 18 residues. V was pared by 3 bases and J by 1 base, with 6 bases of the junction left unmatched. CDR3 nucleotides: TGCGCCAGCAGCTACCGGACTAGCGGGGGGTATTCCTACAATGAGCAGTTCTTC. Translation gives CASSYRTSGGYSYNEQFF.

CDR3 in DNA: TGCGCCAGCAGCTTGGGTTTGCGCGAGCAGTACTTC. Protein sequence: CASSLGLREQYF. This chain uses TRBV5-1 with TRBJ2-7; the D is unclear. The CDR3 totals 12 residues. The V gene's germline CDR1 is SGHRS and CDR2 YFSETQ. Trimming pared 0 bases from V and 6 bases from J, leaving 7 bases between.

This clone was counted once. The chain combines TRBV4-1 with TRBJ1-3, with D unresolved. This CDR3 is built from 16 residues. Looked up from germline, CDR1 is MGHRA and CDR2 is YSYEKL. V was cut by 0 bases and J by 1 base, with 10 bases left in between. CDR3 nucleotides: TGCGCCAGCAGCCAAGACAGTTCTCGGTCTGGAAACACCATATATTTT. It translates to CASSQDSSRSGNTIYF.

The table lists this clone with a count of one. This chain connects TRBV5-1 to TRBJ1-2; possibly TRBD1 for D (5 bases). Trimming cost V 4 bases and J 3 bases, with 16 bases left between them. This CDR3 has 15 residues. CDR1 SGHRS and CDR2 YFSETQ come from the germline V gene. In DNA, the CDR3 is TGCGCCAGCAGCAGGGAGTCGGGGGGGGACTATGGCTACACCTTC. Translating gives CASSRESGGDYGYTF.

The V and J genes are TRBV6-5 and TRBJ1-3; TRBD1 aligns across 7 bases. Losses at the gene ends were 7 bases for V and 3 bases for J; bases not matched to a gene: 9. The germline CDR1 and CDR2 sequences are MNHEY and SVGAGI. This CDR3 region has 15 residues. The CDR3 bases are TGTGCCAGCACGTTGCGACAGGGCCGTGGAAACACCATATATTTT. Its translation is CASTLRQGRGNTIYF.

This chain uses TRBV19 with TRBJ1-5; D unclear. This CDR3 has 15 residues. Trimming took 1 base from V and 6 from J, leaving 13 bases between them. Germline CDR1 is LNHDA and CDR2 is SQIVND (reference sequence). The CDR3 protein is CASSIVSANPQPQHF. CDR3 nucleotides: TGTGCCAGTAGTATAGTGTCGGCAAACCCTCAGCCCCAGCATTTT.

The rearrangement links TRBV2 to TRBJ1-3; TRBD1 might be the D (6 bases). Germline V gene lookup returns CDR1 SNHLY and CDR2 FYNNEI. The CDR3 sequence is 14 residues long. Trimming pared 6 bases from V and 2 bases from J, leaving 11 bases between. The CDR3 loop is CASRPQGPGNTIYF. CDR3 sequence (DNA): TGTGCCAGCAGACCACAGGGCCCTGGAAACACCATATATTTT.

This clone was observed a single time. The J gene is TRBJ2-3, the V gene TRBV15; D not certain. Trimming took off 0 bases at V and 6 bases at J, with 4 bases between the two ends. Germline V lookup: CDR1 LNHNV, CDR2 YYDKDF (reference sequence). The CDR3 contains 12 residues. The CDR3 reads CATSRDGDTQYF. CDR3 DNA: TGTGCCACCAGCAGAGATGGGGATACGCAGTATTTT.

The chain joins TRBV5-4 to TRBJ2-5; no clear D. The CDR3 has 13 amino acids. The germline V and J ends were trimmed by 0 bases and 5 bases, with 8 bases remaining between them. Germline CDR1 SGHNT, CDR2 YYREEE (reference sequence). The DNA of the CDR3 is TGTGCCAGCAGCTTGGCCTTTCGTGAGACCCAGTACTTC. Translating gives CASSLAFRETQYF.

The chain employs TRBV11-3 and TRBJ2-4, with 8 positions matching TRBD2. CDR3 length: 15 amino acids. With 5 bases clipped from V and 6 bases from J, the junction kept 9 bases outside the gene matches. CDR1 and CDR2 (germline): SGHNT, YENEEA. The CDR3: CASSGTGGPGNIQYF. In nucleotides, the CDR3 is TGTGCCAGCAGCGGTACGGGGGGGCCTGGAAACATTCAGTACTTC.

This clone was observed a single time. The rearrangement joins TRBV7-8 to TRBJ2-4, with 11 bases aligning to TRBD2. J was trimmed by 0 bases and V by 5 bases; bases with no gene match: 9. Germline lookup yields CDR1 SGHVS and CDR2 FQNEAQ. The length of the CDR3 is 18 residues. The CDR3 DNA reads as TGTGCCAGCAGCCGTAGCGGGGGGGTTTTATTAGCCAAAAACATTCAGTACTTC. This sequence encodes CASSRSGGVLLAKNIQYF.

The V call is TRBV5-1, the J call TRBJ1-2; no clear D gene. CDR1 and CDR2 (germline): SGHRS, YFSETQ. V dropped 4 bases and J dropped 8 bases, with 12 bases sitting between them. The CDR3 totals 12 residues. The CDR3 DNA sequence: TGCGCCAGCAGCGGCTGGGAGAAAGGCTACACCTTC. The encoded protein is CASSGWEKGYTF. Filled out from reference TRBV5-1 and TRBJ1-2, the complete variable domain reads KAGVTQTPRYLIKTRGQQVTLSCSPISGHRSVSWYQQTPGQGLQFLFEYFSETQRNKGNFPGRFSGRQFSNSRSEMNVSTLELGDSALYLCASSGWEKGYTFGSGTRLTVV.

The chain employs TRBV7-2 and TRBJ1-4; TRBD1 might be the D (5 bases). V gave up 0 bases and J gave up 5 bases, with 10 bases separating them. The CDR3 loop spans 15 amino acids. Germline CDR1 and CDR2: SGHTA and FQGNSA. The CDR3 protein is CASSLAGVRNEKLFF. As DNA, the CDR3 is TGTGCCAGCAGCTTAGCGGGGGTTCGAAATGAAAAACTGTTTTTT.

The chain links TRBV9 to TRBJ2-3; 7 nucleotides line up with TRBD2. This CDR3 contains 17 residues. Germline values: CDR1 SGDLS, CDR2 YYNGEE. V trimming: 0 bases; J trimming: 2 bases; junction bases outside the gene matches: 9. CDR3 DNA: TGTGCCAGCAGCGTAGGAGTACGGGGAGGGGACACAGATACGCAGTATTTT. This codes for CASSVGVRGGDTDTQYF. Together with reference TRBV9 and TRBJ2-3, the CDR3 gives the full variable domain: DSGVTQTPKHLITATGQRVTLRCSPRSGDLSVYWYQQSLDQGLQFLIQYYNGEERAKGNILERFSAQQFPDLHSELNLSSLELGDSALYFCASSVGVRGGDTDTQYFGPGTRLTVL.

The chain has TRBV25-1 and TRBJ1-1; D gene unclear. This CDR3 is built from 11 residues. The germline V gene encodes CDR1 MGHDK and CDR2 SYGVNS. The V and J ends lost 2 bases and 8 bases respectively, with 6 bases between them. The CDR3 loop reads CASSELGEAFF. The CDR3 DNA reads as TGTGCCAGCAGTGAACTAGGAGAAGCTTTCTTT.